These 29 T cell receptor beta chains originate from one sample sequenced in a study of regulatory T cells in long-lasting Graves disease. Construction of TCR beta libraries relied on iRepertoire HTBI primers and on Arm-PCR targeting CDR3 regions. TCRdb processed the multiplex PCR reads anew with MiXCR; each CDR3 protein has one entry. This sample carries 300,000 or so distinct CDR3 sequences, 15% to 20% of them seen once, and the ten largest clones take 29%. Noted time point: persistent/refractory GD, antithyroid drugs over 5 years with positive TRAb. Researchers made the TCR library from RNA that was extracted from PBMCs. Here the sequenced sample was peripheral blood mononuclear cells (PBMCs), taken when the disease was refractory, from a patient treated with antithyroid drugs. The receptors shown here come from a female donor with Graves disease.

The chain links TRBV20-1 to TRBJ1-5; tentatively, D is TRBD1 (6 bases). CDR1 and CDR2 (germline): DFQATT, SNEGSKA (reference sequence). The V end lost 0 bases, the J end lost 7 bases, and 16 bases lay between the germline ends. The CDR3 totals 15 residues. The CDR3 here is CSARDLLTGLQPQHF. CDR3 bases: TGCAGTGCTAGAGATCTATTGACAGGTCTACAGCCCCAGCATTTT.

Ten or more counts support this clonotype. The chain recombines TRBV20-1 with TRBJ2-7; 9 positions match TRBD2. The CDR3 length is 16 residues. Trimming at V came to 1 base and at J to 0 bases, leaving 7 bases not matched to a gene. CDR1 DFQATT and CDR2 SNEGSKA come from the germline V gene (reference sequence). The CDR3 DNA reads TGCAGTGCTAGAGCTTCCCTAGCGGGGAGCTCCTACGAGCAGTACTTC. Translation: CSARASLAGSSYEQYF.

The chain combines TRBV20-1 with TRBJ1-3, with no clear D. The ends were cut back, 6 bases at V and 0 bases at J, with 15 bases in the middle. The CDR3 has 15 amino acids. Germline V gene data show CDR1 as DFQATT and CDR2 as SNEGSKA (reference sequence). The CDR3 sequence: CSAPAVSASGNTIYF. CDR3 coding DNA: TGCAGTGCACCCGCAGTAAGCGCCTCTGGAAACACCATATATTTT.

This sequence joins TRBV6-1 and TRBJ1-4; D unclear. This CDR3 has 11 residues. Per the germline V gene, CDR1 is MNHNS and CDR2 is SASEGT. Trimming removed 6 bases from V and 8 bases from J, with 7 bases in between. CDR3 coding DNA: TGTGCCAGCAGATTGGGAGAAAAACTGTTTTTT. Amino acids: CASRLGEKLFF.

This clonotype has at least ten counts. The V call is TRBV5-1, the J call TRBJ1-2; D gene uncertain. This CDR3 spans 15 amino acids. V lost 0 bases and J lost 3, with 12 bases in between. Germline V CDR1 and CDR2: SGHRS, YFSETQ. The CDR3 nucleotides read TGCGCCAGCAGCTTGGATCTCCGACGGGACTATGGCTACACCTTC. Its protein is CASSLDLRRDYGYTF. The whole variable domain, remainder taken from reference TRBV5-1 and TRBJ1-2, is KAGVTQTPRYLIKTRGQQVTLSCSPISGHRSVSWYQQTPGQGLQFLFEYFSETQRNKGNFPGRFSGRQFSNSRSEMNVSTLELGDSALYLCASSLDLRRDYGYTFGSGTRLTVV.

The J gene is TRBJ2-5, the V gene TRBV24-1; D call uncertain. The CDR3 runs to 15 residues. The ends were cut back, 5 bases at V and 4 bases at J, with 16 bases in the middle. Germline V CDR1 and CDR2: KGHDR, SFDVKD. This chain's CDR3 is CATSGGALYRETQYF. CDR3 bases: TGTGCCACCAGTGGAGGAGCGCTATACCGAGAGACCCAGTACTTC.

This clonotype was seen repeatedly, ten times or more. This chain connects TRBV2 to TRBJ2-7; 7 positions agree with TRBD1. Losses at the gene ends were 1 base for V and 7 bases for J; bases not matched to a gene: 7. Germline V gives CDR1 SNHLY, CDR2 FYNNEI. CDR3 length: 14 residues. CDR3 in amino acids: CASSEEGGGREQYF. The CDR3 bases are TGTGCCAGCAGTGAAGAAGGGGGCGGTCGGGAGCAGTACTTC.

This clonotype occurred many times. The rearrangement uses TRBV6-5 and TRBJ1-1; tentative D call: TRBD1 (5 bases). This CDR3 has 14 amino acids. Germline-derived CDR1 and CDR2 are MNHEY and SVGAGI. The V end was cut by 1 base, the J end by 1 base, with 7 bases between. The DNA of the CDR3 is TGTGCCAGCAGTTACTTCACAGGGAACACTGAAGCTTTCTTT. Protein: CASSYFTGNTEAFF.

This clonotype was observed at least ten times. V gene TRBV7-3 combines with J gene TRBJ1-6, with 7 positions matching TRBD1. Germline V lookup: CDR1 SGHTA, CDR2 FQGTGA. The V segment lost 6 bases and the J segment 1 base; nucleotides outside the gene matches: 3. This CDR3 spans 15 amino acids. CDR3: CASSETGSYNSPLHF. As DNA, the CDR3 is TGTGCCAGCAGTGAGACAGGGTCCTATAATTCACCCCTCCACTTT.

The rearrangement links TRBV19 to TRBJ2-5, with D perhaps matching TRBD2 (6 bases). Germline V gene lookup returns CDR1 LNHDA and CDR2 SQIVND (reference sequence). V was cut by 2 bases and J by 0 bases, with 10 bases left in between. CDR3 length: 15 amino acids. CDR3 nucleotides: TGTGCCAGTAGTATAAATGGCGGGAACCAAGAGACCCAGTACTTC. This codes for CASSINGGNQETQYF.

The chain combines TRBV7-3 with TRBJ2-2; D might be TRBD1 (6 bases). This CDR3 region has 16 residues. Deletions cut 1 base from V and 0 bases from J, with 9 bases between. Germline lookup yields CDR1 SGHTA and CDR2 FQGTGA. The CDR3 region has the DNA TGTGCCAGCAGCTTAAACCCAGGGGCGAACACCGGGGAGCTGTTTTTT. Translation: CASSLNPGANTGELFF.

The table lists this clonotype with many counts. The V gene is TRBV2, the J gene TRBJ1-5, with D uncertain. With 6 bases removed from V and 2 bases from J, the gap between germline ends came to 14 bases. Germline-derived CDR1 and CDR2 are SNHLY and FYNNEI. The CDR3 has 15 residues. The CDR3 DNA sequence: TGTGCCAGCAGGGGCAGCGGGTTGGGCAATCAGCCCCAGCATTTT. Amino acids: CASRGSGLGNQPQHF.

V and J are TRBV15 and TRBJ1-3; 7 bases align to TRBD1. Germline lookup yields CDR1 LNHNV and CDR2 YYDKDF (reference sequence). V was clipped by 5 bases and J by 0 bases; unmatched bases: 7. The CDR3 has 16 amino acids. The CDR3 loop reads CATSPGGALSGNTIYF. CDR3 DNA sequence: TGTGCCACCAGCCCAGGGGGGGCCCTCTCTGGAAACACCATATATTTT. Full variable domain (rest looked up from reference TRBV15 and TRBJ1-3): DAMVIQNPRYQVTQFGKPVTLSCSQTLNHNVMYWYQQKSSQAPKLLFHYYDKDFNNEADTPDNFQSRRPNTSFCFLDIRSPGLGDTAMYLCATSPGGALSGNTIYFGEGSWLTVV.

This clonotype was observed a few times. V and J are TRBV30 and TRBJ2-4; a weak D match, TRBD2 (5 bases). Germline CDR1 reads GTSNPN; CDR2 reads SVGIG (reference sequence). The CDR3 is 11 residues long. V lost 5 bases to trimming and J lost 7 bases, with 9 bases between them. The CDR3 DNA follows: TGTGCCTGGGGGAGAGTCAACATTCAGTACTTC. Protein: CAWGRVNIQYF.

The V gene is TRBV6-1, the J gene TRBJ2-7, with TRBD2 as a possible D gene (6 bases). The ends were cut back, 6 bases at V and 5 bases at J, with 14 bases in the middle. CDR3 length: 13 residues. Germline lookup yields CDR1 MNHNS and CDR2 SASEGT. CDR3 DNA sequence: TGTGCCAGCAGCCGCGGAGGGTTCAACGAGCAGTACTTC. This gives the protein CASSRGGFNEQYF.

The V and J genes are TRBV20-1 and TRBJ2-1; TRBD2 matches at 13 bases. Trimming cost V 6 bases and J 0 bases; bases outside gene matches: 14. The CDR3 length is 19 residues. The V gene's germline CDR1 is DFQATT and CDR2 SNEGSKA (reference sequence). The CDR3 is CSASTAPGLAGSSYNEQFF. CDR3 sequence (DNA): TGCAGTGCATCGACAGCCCCGGGACTAGCGGGGAGCTCCTACAATGAGCAGTTCTTC.

V usage is TRBV7-6 and J usage is TRBJ1-1; 7 bases fit TRBD1. After removal of 2 bases from V and 2 bases from J, the junction contained 2 bases not matched to a gene. The germline V gene has CDR1 SGHVS and CDR2 FNYEAQ. The CDR3 has 14 amino acids. CDR3 region: CASSLWTGNTEAFF. The CDR3 nucleotides read TGTGCCAGCAGCTTATGGACAGGTAACACTGAAGCTTTCTTT.

The rearrangement uses TRBV5-1 and TRBJ2-5, with 7 bases matching TRBD1. The CDR3 covers 16 residues. The ends lost 1 base at V and 0 bases at J; junction bases unmatched: 6. Per the germline V gene, CDR1 is SGHRS and CDR2 is YFSETQ. CDR3 sequence reads: CASSLLEGAYQETQYF. CDR3 coding DNA: TGCGCCAGCAGCTTGTTAGAGGGGGCGTACCAAGAGACCCAGTACTTC.

Details on this clonotype: The junction departs from germline at one end; a sequencing error may be responsible. The chain carries TRBV7-8 and TRBJ2-7; D is uncertain. This CDR3 contains 12 residues. From germline, CDR1 is SGHVS and CDR2 FQNEAQ. The CDR3 nucleotides read TGTGCCAGCAGCCCTATAACCTACGGGCAGTACTTC. It translates to CASSPITYGQYF. Drawing the rest from reference TRBV7-8 and TRBJ2-7, the complete variable domain is GAGVSQSPRYKVAKRGQDVALRCDPISGHVSLFWYQQALGQGPEFLTYFQNEAQLDKSGLPSDRFFAERPEGSVSTLKIQRTQQEDSAVYLCASSPITYGQYFGPGTRLTVT.

This clonotype was observed many times. This rearrangement joins TRBV7-9 to TRBJ1-2; unclear D gene. V was shortened by 7 bases and J by 6 bases, with 12 bases between the two germline ends. There are 12 residues in the CDR3. Germline assignment: CDR1 SEHNR and CDR2 FQNEAQ (reference sequence). The CDR3 nucleotides read TGTGCCAGCACCCCGGACCTAGATGGCTACACCTTC. Its protein is CASTPDLDGYTF.

At least ten counts were recorded for this clonotype. The chain carries TRBV11-2 and TRBJ2-5, with TRBD1 matching over 7 bases. V lost 1 base to trimming and J lost 4 bases; unmatched junction nucleotides: 12. Germline assignment: CDR1 SGHAT and CDR2 FQNNGV. The CDR3 extends over 17 amino acids. CDR3 loop: CASSLVGGPRGRETQYF. CDR3 DNA: TGTGCCAGCAGCTTAGTAGGAGGACCTAGGGGGCGAGAGACCCAGTACTTC.

This clonotype was seen repeatedly, ten times or more. In DNA, the CDR3 is TGTGCCTGGAGTGTGACAGGGGGTAACTATGGCTACACCTTC. Translating it yields CAWSVTGGNYGYTF. This rearrangement joins TRBV30 to TRBJ1-2; 9 bases line up with TRBD1. Germline V CDR1 and CDR2: GTSNPN, SVGIG (reference sequence). J was trimmed by 1 base and V by 0 bases; bases with no gene match: 0. CDR3 length: 14 amino acids.

As DNA, the CDR3 is TGTGCCAGCAAGATGGGGGGGACACGGAACACTGAAGCTTTCTTT. As protein: CASKMGGTRNTEAFF. The V call is TRBV5-4, the J call TRBJ1-1; a possible D gene is TRBD1 (6 bases). V lost 6 bases, J lost 1 base, and 16 bases lay in between. CDR1 and CDR2 (germline): SGHNT, YYREEE (reference sequence). The CDR3 runs 15 residues.

There are a few counts of this clonotype. This chain joins TRBV7-2 and TRBJ1-2; D gene ambiguous. Germline assignment: CDR1 SGHTA and CDR2 FQGNSA. V lost 1 base and J 2 bases, leaving 8 bases between the germline ends. The CDR3 covers 14 residues. CDR3 nucleotide sequence: TGTGCCAGCAGCTTAGATGGCGGGAACTATGGCTACACCTTC. Translated: CASSLDGGNYGYTF.

This clonotype showed up many times. The chain is built from TRBV5-1 and TRBJ1-2, with D unclear. CDR3 length: 14 residues. Germline V gene sequence: CDR1 SGHRS, CDR2 YFSETQ. Trimming took 0 bases from V and 4 from J, leaving 10 bases between them. The CDR3 here is CASSLEAATYGYTF. CDR3 sequence (DNA): TGCGCCAGCAGCTTGGAGGCAGCAACCTATGGCTACACCTTC.

This clonotype was recorded at least ten times. This chain links TRBV29-1 with TRBJ2-7, with 14 bases aligning to TRBD2. The germline gives CDR1 SQVTM, CDR2 ANQGSEA. The CDR3 is 16 residues long. V was clipped by 6 bases and J by 0 bases; unmatched bases: 7. For the CDR3, the DNA is TGCAGCGTCGGGGGGACTAGCGGGGGTAACTCCTACGAGCAGTACTTC. Its protein is CSVGGTSGGNSYEQYF.

This clonotype was found a few times. The genes are TRBV20-1 and TRBJ2-5; 14 bases map to TRBD2. Trimming took 0 bases from V and 5 from J; bases not matched to a gene: 8. Germline V lookup: CDR1 DFQATT, CDR2 SNEGSKA (reference sequence). The CDR3 covers 17 residues. CDR3 in DNA: TGCAGTGCTAGAGATTGGGGACTAGCGGGAGCCTCGGAGACCCAGTACTTC. Amino acid sequence: CSARDWGLAGASETQYF.

The table lists this clonotype with many counts. The rearrangement uses TRBV24-1 and TRBJ2-2, with TRBD1 as a possible D gene (5 bases). V lost 5 bases to trimming and J lost 5 bases, with 20 bases between them. The CDR3 runs 17 residues. Per the germline V gene, CDR1 is KGHDR and CDR2 is SFDVKD. Written as DNA, the CDR3 is TGTGCCACCAGTGTTTCCTGGGTTGGGGCCGGTACCGGGGAGCTGTTTTTT. It yields the protein CATSVSWVGAGTGELFF.

Only a few counts were recorded for this clonotype. V gene TRBV24-1 combines with J gene TRBJ2-4; D is ambiguous. Trimming cost V 3 bases and J 7 bases, with 9 bases left between them. The CDR3 length is 13 residues. From germline, CDR1 is KGHDR and CDR2 SFDVKD. For the CDR3, the DNA is TGTGCCACCAGTGATCCTCCCCTTAACATTCAGTACTTC. Translating it yields CATSDPPLNIQYF.